What follows are 30 T cell receptor beta chains derived from one specimen sequenced in a study of identical twins. TCRdb analysed the 5' RACE reads with MiXCR anew, one entry per CDR3 protein. The profile shows a few hundred thousand distinct CDR3 sequences, approximately 8% of them singletons. These data were also reused for a study on yellow fever vaccine responses in identical twins.

The material sequenced was memory (CD45RO+) T cells sorted from blood. These receptors were obtained from a woman under 30 in good health.

In this sample, this clonotype turned up many times. The V and J genes are TRBV29-1 and TRBJ1-2; weak D call: TRBD1 (5 bases). V was cut by 3 bases and J by 4 bases, with 9 bases left in between. Germline V lookup: CDR1 SQVTM, CDR2 ANQGSEA. This CDR3 region has 12 residues. Here the CDR3 reads CSVDGQGYGYTF. CDR3 in DNA: TGCAGCGTTGACGGGCAGGGCTATGGCTACACCTTC.

This clonotype appeared many times. The chain joins TRBV27 to TRBJ1-1; no reliable D call. Per the germline V gene, CDR1 is MNHEY and CDR2 is SMNVEV (reference sequence). Trimming took 7 bases from V and 1 from J, leaving 19 bases between them. This CDR3 region has 16 residues. Here the CDR3 reads CASTESLGRSNTEAFF. In DNA, the CDR3 is TGTGCCAGCACCGAATCCTTAGGGCGGTCGAACACTGAAGCTTTCTTT.

This clonotype was seen repeatedly, ten times or more. V is TRBV2 and J is TRBJ1-5; the D gene is possibly TRBD1 (5 bases). Deletions cut 8 bases from V and 0 bases from J, with 17 bases between. The germline V gene has CDR1 SNHLY and CDR2 FYNNEI. This CDR3 spans 16 amino acids. The CDR3 loop is CASSPGTANSNQPQHF. The CDR3 region has the DNA TGTGCCAGCTCCCCCGGGACGGCGAATAGCAATCAGCCCCAGCATTTT.

This clonotype has at least ten counts. This chain links TRBV3-1 with TRBJ1-6; 9 nucleotides match TRBD1. V was pared by 4 bases and J by 9 bases, with 4 bases of the junction left unmatched. The CDR3 extends over 14 amino acids. Germline values: CDR1 LGHDT, CDR2 YNNKEL (reference sequence). The CDR3 DNA is TGTGCCAGCAGCCGGGACAGGGTTGGTTCACCCCTCCACTTT. Translation: CASSRDRVGSPLHF. The full variable domain, with the rest looked up from reference TRBV3-1 and TRBJ1-6, is DTAVSQTPKYLVTQMGNDKSIKCEQNLGHDTMYWYKQDSKKFLKIMFSYNNKELIINETVPNRFSPKSPDKAHLNLHINSLELGDSAVYFCASSRDRVGSPLHFGNGTRLTVT.

This clonotype was found a few times. The chain uses TRBV6-5 and TRBJ2-3; a weak D match, TRBD2 (5 bases). The germline V gene encodes CDR1 MNHEY and CDR2 SVGAGI. CDR3 length equals 15 residues. Trimming pared 2 bases from V and 0 bases from J, leaving 9 bases between. The CDR3 bases are TGTGCCAGCAGTTACGACGGGATAAGCACAGATACGCAGTATTTT. It specifies CASSYDGISTDTQYF.

This clonotype was seen more than once but under ten times. The V and J genes are TRBV3-1 and TRBJ1-1; possibly TRBD1 for D (6 bases). The V gene's germline CDR1 is LGHDT and CDR2 YNNKEL (reference sequence). CDR3 length: 15 residues. Trimming pared 1 base from V and 11 bases from J, leaving 20 bases between. CDR3: CASSQGYRVRNVAFF. CDR3 in DNA: TGTGCCAGCAGCCAAGGTTACAGGGTCCGTAACGTGGCTTTCTTT.

The chain links TRBV6-5 to TRBJ2-3; a weak D match, TRBD2 (6 bases). The CDR3 has 16 amino acids. Trimming took off 2 bases at V and 1 base at J, with 13 bases between the two ends. CDR1 is MNHEY and CDR2 is SVGAGI in the germline V gene. The CDR3 protein is CASSYDGERGTDTQYF. The DNA for the CDR3 is TGTGCCAGCAGTTACGACGGGGAGCGGGGCACAGATACGCAGTATTTT.

This clonotype has just a few counts. The rearrangement joins TRBV3-1 to TRBJ2-3; 12 nucleotides match TRBD2. V was pared by 2 bases and J by 6 bases, with 3 bases of the junction left unmatched. The CDR3 runs to 15 residues. CDR1 is LGHDT, CDR2 YNNKEL, per germline (reference sequence). CDR3 loop: CASSQLAGGSDTQYF. The CDR3 bases are TGTGCCAGCAGCCAACTAGCGGGAGGGTCCGATACGCAGTATTTT.

This clonotype was observed a handful of times. The chain recombines TRBV9 with TRBJ2-2; D is possibly TRBD2 (6 bases). CDR3 length: 15 amino acids. Deletions cut 1 base from V and 6 bases from J, with 13 bases between. From germline, CDR1 is SGDLS and CDR2 YYNGEE. Here the CDR3 DNA reads TGTGCCAGCAGCGTACAGGGCGGGATTGCCGGGGAGCTGTTTTTT. Its translation: CASSVQGGIAGELFF.

This clonotype was detected many times. The chain recombines TRBV10-1 with TRBJ2-3, with 8 positions matching TRBD2. The CDR3 runs to 15 residues. Germline V gives CDR1 WNHNN, CDR2 SYGVQD (reference sequence). The V gene end was trimmed by 3 bases and the J gene end by 5 bases; junction bases not matched to a gene: 7. CDR3 residues: CASSETGGPVDTQYF. CDR3 bases: TGCGCCAGCAGTGAAACGGGAGGGCCGGTAGATACGCAGTATTTT.

In this sample, this clonotype turned up many times. The genes are TRBV4-1 and TRBJ2-1; 10 nucleotides align to TRBD2. The length of the CDR3 is 16 residues. Germline lookup yields CDR1 MGHRA and CDR2 YSYEKL. The trim removed 1 base at V and 6 bases at J, leaving 6 bases unmatched. The DNA for the CDR3 is TGCGCCAGCAGCCAAGGGCTAGCGGGAGTTGGCAATGAGCAGTTCTTC. Translated, it gives CASSQGLAGVGNEQFF.

This clonotype appeared many times. V is TRBV10-2 and J is TRBJ1-1; 9 nucleotides agree with TRBD1. This CDR3 region has 15 residues. Looked up from germline, CDR1 is WSHSY and CDR2 is SAAADI. V lost 3 bases and J lost 1; bases outside the gene matches: 3. CDR3 region: CASSEQGAPNTEAFF. DNA for the CDR3: TGCGCCAGCAGTGAACAGGGGGCCCCGAACACTGAAGCTTTCTTT.

This rearrangement joins TRBV7-9 to TRBJ2-1, with a weak D call TRBD1 (5 bases). The CDR3 runs to 14 residues. Germline V CDR1 and CDR2: SEHNR, FQNEAQ (reference sequence). V dropped 1 base and J dropped 9 bases, with 13 bases sitting between them. DNA of the CDR3: TGTGCCAGCAGCTTAGGTAGGGGAATCGGTGAGCAGTTCTTC. It encodes CASSLGRGIGEQFF.

This clonotype appeared many times. The V call is TRBV12-3 or TRBV12-4, the J call TRBJ2-7; the match to TRBD2 covers 11 bases. V was pared by 6 bases and J by 7 bases, with 5 bases of the junction left unmatched. The CDR3 is 13 residues long. The CDR3 bases are TGTGCCAGCAGAAAACTAGCGGGAGAGGAGCAGTACTTC. This translates into CASRKLAGEEQYF.

The chain couples TRBV25-1 to TRBJ2-3; D unresolved. V shed 1 base and J shed 2 bases, with 10 bases lying between them. The CDR3 runs to 15 residues. Germline loops: CDR1 MGHDK, CDR2 SYGVNS. For the CDR3, the DNA is TGTGCCAGCAGTGAATCGGGCCATCACACAGATACGCAGTATTTT. Its protein is CASSESGHHTDTQYF.

This clonotype was seen at least ten times. This chain links TRBV29-1 with TRBJ2-4; 11 bases match TRBD1. The CDR3 spans 13 residues. The germline gives CDR1 SQVTM, CDR2 ANQGSEA. Unmatched junction bases numbered 2, after V lost 4 bases and J lost 6 bases. The CDR3 region has the DNA TGCAGCGTTGGGGGACAGGGGGGAAACATTCAGTACTTC. It encodes CSVGGQGGNIQYF.

The chain is built from TRBV20-1 and TRBJ2-3, with D tentatively TRBD1 or TRBD2 (5 bases each). Per germline, CDR1 DFQATT and CDR2 SNEGSKA (reference sequence). CDR3 length: 15 residues. Trimming shortened V by 5 bases and J by 2 bases, and 17 bases separated the two germline ends. DNA of the CDR3: TGCAGTGCTTGGAAATTGAGGGGCATCACAGATACGCAGTATTTT. Protein: CSAWKLRGITDTQYF.

The chain is built from TRBV24-1 and TRBJ2-6; D not certain. The CDR3 loop spans 13 amino acids. Germline CDR1 is KGHDR and CDR2 is SFDVKD. V was cut by 6 bases and J by 4 bases, with 6 bases left in between. The CDR3 here is CATSHSGANVLTF. Written as DNA, the CDR3 is TGTGCCACCAGTCATTCCGGGGCCAACGTCCTGACTTTC.

This clonotype was observed a few times. V and J are TRBV3-1 and TRBJ2-1; 7 bases are a match to TRBD2. CDR3 size: 15 residues. V shed 4 bases and J 3 bases; nucleotides not matched to a gene: 6. Per germline, CDR1 LGHDT and CDR2 YNNKEL (reference sequence). The CDR3 DNA follows: TGTGCCAGCAGCCTGGGCGCTAGCGGCTACAATGAGCAGTTCTTC. Protein: CASSLGASGYNEQFF.

This clonotype was recorded many times. DNA for the CDR3: TGTGCCAGCAGCTTGCAGGCAGGGGATTTGTCACCCCTCCACTTT. It specifies CASSLQAGDLSPLHF. The V call is TRBV5-5, the J call TRBJ1-6; possibly TRBD1 for D (6 bases). The ends were cut back, 1 base at V and 10 bases at J, with 15 bases in the middle. This CDR3 comprises 15 residues. The V gene's germline CDR1 is SGHKS and CDR2 YYEKEE (reference sequence). Full variable domain (missing parts from reference TRBV5-5 and TRBJ1-6): DAGVTQSPTHLIKTRGQQVTLRCSPISGHKSVSWYQQVLGQGPQFIFQYYEKEERGRGNFPDRFSARQFPNYSSELNVNALLLGDSALYLCASSLQAGDLSPLHFGNGTRLTVT.

This chain links TRBV27 with TRBJ1-4; D is perhaps TRBD1 (6 bases). The V gene's germline CDR1 is MNHEY and CDR2 SMNVEV (reference sequence). This CDR3 is 13 amino acids long. Trimming removed 10 bases at V and 1 base at J, with 10 bases between. This CDR3 reads CATKQGTNEKLFF. CDR3 coding DNA: TGTGCCACTAAACAGGGAACTAATGAAAAACTGTTTTTT.

The chain recombines TRBV9 with TRBJ2-5; maybe TRBD1 (5 bases). The length of the CDR3 is 14 residues. Looked up from germline, CDR1 is SGDLS and CDR2 is YYNGEE. Trimming removed 2 bases from V and 4 bases from J, with 12 bases in between. The CDR3 region is CASSVSQGGETQYF. The CDR3 DNA is TGTGCCAGCAGCGTTTCTCAGGGTGGAGAGACCCAGTACTTC.

At least ten counts were recorded for this clonotype. The chain carries TRBV12-3 or TRBV12-4 and TRBJ1-5; 9 bases are shared with TRBD1. J was trimmed by 2 bases and V by 1 base; bases with no gene match: 0. This CDR3 region has 15 residues. CDR3 loop: CASSLGTGGNQPQHF. CDR3 sequence (DNA): TGTGCCAGCAGTTTAGGGACAGGGGGCAATCAGCCCCAGCATTTT.

This clonotype was seen many times. This rearrangement joins TRBV20-1 to TRBJ2-1; 8 nucleotides align to TRBD2. V trimming: 0 bases; J trimming: 6 bases; junction bases outside the gene matches: 10. CDR1 is DFQATT and CDR2 is SNEGSKA in the germline V gene (reference sequence). The CDR3 runs to 16 residues. The CDR3 sequence is CSARDAPSGRRNEQFF. In DNA form, the CDR3 reads TGCAGTGCTAGAGATGCCCCTAGCGGGCGGCGCAATGAGCAGTTCTTC.

The table lists this clonotype with a few counts. The V gene is TRBV24-1, the J gene TRBJ2-1; the D gene is possibly TRBD2 (6 bases). Between the trimmed V and J ends, which lost 5 bases and 3 bases, there was a span of 13 bases. This CDR3 has 15 amino acids. Germline CDR1 and CDR2: KGHDR and SFDVKD. This CDR3 is CATSGWEVHYNEQFF. CDR3 sequence (DNA): TGTGCCACCAGTGGGTGGGAGGTCCACTACAATGAGCAGTTCTTC.

This chain uses TRBV20-1 with TRBJ2-1; tentative D call: TRBD2 (6 bases). This CDR3 spans 13 amino acids. Germline CDR1 and CDR2: DFQATT and SNEGSKA (reference sequence). V was clipped by 2 bases and J by 6 bases, with 11 bases between them. The CDR3 sequence is CSARRDWSNEQFF. CDR3 coding DNA: TGCAGTGCTAGACGGGACTGGTCCAATGAGCAGTTCTTC.

This clonotype was observed many times. The gene calls are TRBV9 and TRBJ2-5; the D gene could be TRBD1 or TRBD2 (7 bases each). With 4 bases removed from V and 2 bases from J, the gap between germline ends came to 12 bases. CDR3 length: 14 amino acids. In germline, CDR1 is SGDLS, CDR2 YYNGEE. CDR3 residues: CASSSRGGQETQYF. In nucleotides, the CDR3 is TGTGCCAGCAGCTCCAGGGGGGGGCAAGAGACCCAGTACTTC.

This clonotype came up a few times. V usage is TRBV5-1 and J usage is TRBJ2-7; D not resolved. There are 13 residues in the CDR3. Germline V gene data show CDR1 as SGHRS and CDR2 as YFSETQ. The V end lost 3 bases, the J end lost 3 bases, and 10 bases lay between the germline ends. The DNA of the CDR3 is TGCGCCAGCAGCTCGGACGGATACTACGAGCAGTACTTC. Its protein is CASSSDGYYEQYF.

The chain employs TRBV5-1 and TRBJ2-1, with 9 bases aligning to TRBD1. This CDR3 has 17 residues. Trimming took 0 bases from V and 2 from J; bases not matched to a gene: 6. Germline CDR1 SGHRS, CDR2 YFSETQ. The DNA of the CDR3 is TGCGCCAGCAGCTTGGACGCGGGGACAGGGCCCTACAATGAGCAGTTCTTC. Encoded protein: CASSLDAGTGPYNEQFF. Filled out from reference TRBV5-1 and TRBJ2-1, the complete variable domain reads KAGVTQTPRYLIKTRGQQVTLSCSPISGHRSVSWYQQTPGQGLQFLFEYFSETQRNKGNFPGRFSGRQFSNSRSEMNVSTLELGDSALYLCASSLDAGTGPYNEQFFGPGTRLTVL.

This clonotype has more than one count but fewer than ten. This chain connects TRBV12-3 or TRBV12-4 to TRBJ2-1; possibly TRBD1 for D (5 bases). The CDR3 consists of 16 residues. The V gene lost 5 bases and the J gene lost 7 bases, with 21 bases spanning the gap. This CDR3 is CASSHRRTTLGNEQFF. Here the CDR3 DNA reads TGTGCCAGCAGTCACCGCAGGACAACGCTCGGAAATGAGCAGTTCTTC.